The subject of this entry is one T cell receptor (beta chain). Its target is unknown. TCRdb used MiXCR to reprocess the reads, holding one entry per CDR3 protein. Of fewer than 650,000 distinct CDR3 sequences listed, 40% are singletons. This record belongs to a study of T cell repertoires in cytomegalovirus infection. As for the study in general: In the study, CMV epitopes included recently identified HLA-C-restricted and well-studied HLA-B-restricted ones. Based on public TCR beta signatures, there were indications of CMV infection and of a matching HLA type.

Study outcomes and limitations: Dominating the ex vivo response were HLA-C-restricted CMV-specific TCR beta clonotypes.

CDR3 length: 20 residues. The germline V gene has CDR1 ENHRY and CDR2 SYGVKD. V trimming: 5 bases; J trimming: 0 bases; junction bases outside the gene matches: 15. The sequences come from cultured PBMCs, collected from culture after CMV antigen stimulation. The chain has TRBV10-3 and TRBJ2-6; 8 positions match TRBD2. The sequence was obtained from a human donor in good health (CMV status not recorded). Some clones in this sample may be carry-over from other donors' samples. CDR3 DNA: TGTGCCATCAGTAAGCTAGGCAGTAGCGGGGCTGTCTCTGGGGCCAACGTCCTGACTTTC. Amino acid sequence: CAISKLGSSGAVSGANVLTF.